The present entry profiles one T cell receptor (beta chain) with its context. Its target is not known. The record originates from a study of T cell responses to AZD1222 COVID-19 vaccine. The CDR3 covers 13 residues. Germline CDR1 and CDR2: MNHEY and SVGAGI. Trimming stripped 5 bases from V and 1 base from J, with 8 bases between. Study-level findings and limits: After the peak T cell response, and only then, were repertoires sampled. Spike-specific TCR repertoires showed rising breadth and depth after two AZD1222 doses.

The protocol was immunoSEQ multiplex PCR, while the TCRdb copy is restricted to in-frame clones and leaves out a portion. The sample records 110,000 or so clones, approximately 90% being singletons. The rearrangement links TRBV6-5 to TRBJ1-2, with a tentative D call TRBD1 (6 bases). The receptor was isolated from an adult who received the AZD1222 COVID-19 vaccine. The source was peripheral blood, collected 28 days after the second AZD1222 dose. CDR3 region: CASSIGGNYGYTF. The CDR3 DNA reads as TGTGCCAGCAGTATAGGGGGTAACTATGGCTACACCTTC.